This is a list of T cell receptor beta chains from one sample in a study of cytomegalovirus exposure and HLA in healthy donors. Generated by immunoSEQ multiplex PCR, the TCRdb table keeps only in-frame clones and is missing some. The table shows about 200,000 clones, with over 80% occurring only once. The sample was PBMCs. Receptors originate from a woman aged 18-30 years in good health and CMV-seronegative. The CDR3 runs from the conserved cysteine through the conserved F or W. The D gene is left open where the match is weak. Clone size is shown for a subset of rows, as once, few, many or a class of expanded clone.

CDR3 DNA: TGCAGCGTTGAAGAGGGCGCGAACACCGGGGAGCTGTTTTTT; CDR3 protein: CSVEEGANTGELFF; D gene: NA; clone size: NA; J gene: TRBJ2-2; V gene: TRBV29-1; CDR3 length: 14
CDR3 DNA: TGTGCCAGCTCACCGAACAGGGGCGACACTGAAGCTTTCTTT; CDR3 protein: CASSPNRGDTEAFF; D gene: TRBD1; clone size: NA; J gene: TRBJ1-1; V gene: TRBV18; CDR3 length: 14
CDR3 DNA: TGCAGCGATCGGACTGGGGGGAATGAGCAGTTCTTC; CDR3 protein: CSDRTGGNEQFF; D gene: NA; clone size: once; J gene: TRBJ2-1; V gene: TRBV29-1; CDR3 length: 12
CDR3 DNA: TGCGCCAGCACCCCGGGGAGTGGGGGGTTCACAGATACGCAGTATTTT; CDR3 protein: CASTPGSGGFTDTQYF; D gene: NA; clone size: NA; J gene: TRBJ2-3; V gene: TRBV5-1; CDR3 length: 16
CDR3 DNA: TGCGCCAGCAGCTTGGAAGGCTATGGCTACACCTTC; CDR3 protein: CASSLEGYGYTF; D gene: NA; clone size: many; J gene: TRBJ1-2; V gene: TRBV5-1; CDR3 length: 12
CDR3 DNA: TGCGCCAGCAGCCCCCGGGCGATCTATAGCAATCAGCCCCAGCATTTT; CDR3 protein: CASSPRAIYSNQPQHF; D gene: NA; clone size: NA; J gene: TRBJ1-5; V gene: TRBV4-1; CDR3 length: 16
CDR3 DNA: TGCGCCAGCAGCTTGGCCGGGAGTTACGAGCAGTACTTC; CDR3 protein: CASSLAGSYEQYF; D gene: NA; clone size: NA; J gene: TRBJ2-7; V gene: TRBV5-1; CDR3 length: 13
CDR3 DNA: TGTGCCAGCAGCCCGGACAGGGGTGAGACCCAGTACTTC; CDR3 protein: CASSPDRGETQYF; D gene: TRBD1; clone size: NA; J gene: TRBJ2-5; V gene: TRBV7-3; CDR3 length: 13
CDR3 DNA: TGTGCCAGCAGCACCCGACAGGGCACAGATACGCAGTATTTT; CDR3 protein: CASSTRQGTDTQYF; D gene: NA; clone size: once; J gene: TRBJ2-3; V gene: TRBV9; CDR3 length: 14
CDR3 DNA: TGTGCCAGCAGCATACTTAGGGCAGAAGGAAACACCATATATTTT; CDR3 protein: CASSILRAEGNTIYF; D gene: NA; clone size: NA; J gene: TRBJ1-3; V gene: TRBV7-9; CDR3 length: 15
CDR3 DNA: TGCGCCAGCAGAGGGGGACAGAACACCGGGGAGCTGTTTTTT; CDR3 protein: CASRGGQNTGELFF; D gene: NA; clone size: NA; J gene: TRBJ2-2; V gene: TRBV5-1; CDR3 length: 14
CDR3 DNA: TGTGCTAGTGCCCCAGGGGCCAAAGGCTACGAGCAGTACTTC; CDR3 protein: CASAPGAKGYEQYF; D gene: NA; clone size: once; J gene: TRBJ2-7; V gene: TRBV12-5; CDR3 length: 14
CDR3 DNA: TGTGCCAGCAGGTCAGGGTGGGAGACCCAGTACTTC; CDR3 protein: CASRSGWETQYF; D gene: NA; clone size: NA; J gene: TRBJ2-5; V gene: TRBV6-5; CDR3 length: 12
CDR3 DNA: TGTGCCAGACGGAACGACGAGAACACTGAAGCTTTCTTT; CDR3 protein: CARRNDENTEAFF; D gene: NA; clone size: NA; J gene: TRBJ1-1; V gene: TRBV2; CDR3 length: 13
CDR3 DNA: TGTGCCAGCAGCTTAGTCGCTTTCACACTGAGCAATCAGCCCCAGCATTTT; CDR3 protein: CASSLVAFTLSNQPQHF; D gene: NA; clone size: NA; J gene: TRBJ1-5; V gene: TRBV7-8; CDR3 length: 17
CDR3 DNA: TGCGCCAGCAGTGCTGTTGTGGGCAGCACCTACGAGCAGTACTTC; CDR3 protein: CASSAVVGSTYEQYF; D gene: NA; clone size: NA; J gene: TRBJ2-7; V gene: TRBV10-2; CDR3 length: 15
CDR3 DNA: TGCGCCAGCAGCTTGGGGGACGGTGACACTGAAGCTTTCTTT; CDR3 protein: CASSLGDGDTEAFF; D gene: NA; clone size: few; J gene: TRBJ1-1; V gene: TRBV5-1; CDR3 length: 14
CDR3 DNA: TGCAGTGCCCGGGACAGGGAATATTACACCTTC; CDR3 protein: CSARDREYYTF; D gene: TRBD1; clone size: NA; J gene: TRBJ1-2; V gene: TRBV20-1; CDR3 length: 11
CDR3 DNA: TGTGCCAGCCGACAACAGGGGAGCTCCTATAATTCACCCCTCCACTTT; CDR3 protein: CASRQQGSSYNSPLHF; D gene: TRBD1; clone size: NA; J gene: TRBJ1-6; V gene: TRBV18; CDR3 length: 16
CDR3 DNA: TGTGCCAGCAGTGCATTAGGGACAGGGGGGTACAATGAGCAGTTCTTC; CDR3 protein: CASSALGTGGYNEQFF; D gene: TRBD1; clone size: NA; J gene: TRBJ2-1; V gene: TRBV25-1; CDR3 length: 16
CDR3 DNA: TGTGCCAGCAGTTTAGGGACAGGGGGCGAGCAGTACTTC; CDR3 protein: CASSLGTGGEQYF; D gene: TRBD1; clone size: NA; J gene: TRBJ2-7; V gene: TRBV27; CDR3 length: 13
CDR3 DNA: TGTGCCAGCATCGTGGGGCCCGGCTATGGCTACACCTTC; CDR3 protein: CASIVGPGYGYTF; D gene: NA; clone size: NA; J gene: TRBJ1-2; V gene: TRBV2; CDR3 length: 13
CDR3 DNA: TGTGCCAGCAGTCCCCGGGACAGGGGGGATCAGCCCCAGCATTTT; CDR3 protein: CASSPRDRGDQPQHF; D gene: TRBD1; clone size: NA; J gene: TRBJ1-5; V gene: TRBV6-5; CDR3 length: 15
CDR3 DNA: TGTGCCAGCAGCGCGGGGGGAGACTCCTACAATGAGCAGTTCTTC; CDR3 protein: CASSAGGDSYNEQFF; D gene: TRBD2; clone size: NA; J gene: TRBJ2-1; V gene: TRBV9; CDR3 length: 15
CDR3 DNA: TGCGCCAGCAGCTTGACAGGGAAAACTAATGAAAAACTGTTTTTT; CDR3 protein: CASSLTGKTNEKLFF; D gene: NA; clone size: NA; J gene: TRBJ1-4; V gene: TRBV5-1; CDR3 length: 15
CDR3 DNA: TGTGCCAGCAGCTTAGCCTTGGGGGGCAGGGAAAAACTGTTTTTT; CDR3 protein: CASSLALGGREKLFF; D gene: NA; clone size: NA; J gene: TRBJ1-4; V gene: TRBV7-8; CDR3 length: 15
CDR3 DNA: TGCAGCGCCGGGACGGGCAATCAGCCCCAGCATTTT; CDR3 protein: CSAGTGNQPQHF; D gene: NA; clone size: few; J gene: TRBJ1-5; V gene: TRBV29-1; CDR3 length: 12
CDR3 DNA: TGTGCCAGCAGTCCCTCGGACAGAGGAAACACCATATATTTT; CDR3 protein: CASSPSDRGNTIYF; D gene: NA; clone size: few; J gene: TRBJ1-3; V gene: TRBV27; CDR3 length: 14
CDR3 DNA: TGTGCCTGCACGACAGGAGTAAAGGGCGAGCAGTACTTC; CDR3 protein: CACTTGVKGEQYF; D gene: NA; clone size: NA; J gene: TRBJ2-7; V gene: TRBV30; CDR3 length: 13
CDR3 DNA: TGTGCCAGCGGAAATCAGGGGGCAAACTACGAGCAGTACTTC; CDR3 protein: CASGNQGANYEQYF; D gene: TRBD1; clone size: NA; J gene: TRBJ2-7; V gene: TRBV5-4; CDR3 length: 14
CDR3 DNA: TGTGCCAGCAGCCCGGGACTAGCGGGAGGCTACGAGCAGTACTTC; CDR3 protein: CASSPGLAGGYEQYF; D gene: TRBD2; clone size: NA; J gene: TRBJ2-7; V gene: TRBV5-4; CDR3 length: 15
CDR3 DNA: TGTGCCAGCAGCGCGGACACGGGGCACCTGAAAGCTTTCTTT; CDR3 protein: CASSADTGHLKAFF; D gene: NA; clone size: NA; J gene: TRBJ1-1; V gene: TRBV2; CDR3 length: 14
CDR3 DNA: TGTGCCAGCAGCGTAACCCCTGAGGTAGCTGGCGAGCAGTACTTC; CDR3 protein: CASSVTPEVAGEQYF; D gene: NA; clone size: once; J gene: TRBJ2-7; V gene: TRBV9; CDR3 length: 15
CDR3 DNA: TGCGCCAGCAGTTACAGGGGAAGCTCCTACGAGCAGTACTTC; CDR3 protein: CASSYRGSSYEQYF; D gene: TRBD1; clone size: NA; J gene: TRBJ2-7; V gene: TRBV5-1; CDR3 length: 14
CDR3 DNA: TGTGCCAGCAGTAGGACAGGGTACAATCAGCCCCAGCATTTT; CDR3 protein: CASSRTGYNQPQHF; D gene: TRBD1; clone size: NA; J gene: TRBJ1-5; V gene: TRBV6-1; CDR3 length: 14
CDR3 DNA: TGTGCCAGCAGCTTAGTCAGGGCGGGGGCGTACACTGAAGCTTTCTTT; CDR3 protein: CASSLVRAGAYTEAFF; D gene: NA; clone size: NA; J gene: TRBJ1-1; V gene: TRBV11-2; CDR3 length: 16
CDR3 DNA: TGTGCCAGCAGCTTATGGGCAGGGGATGGCTACACCTTC; CDR3 protein: CASSLWAGDGYTF; D gene: NA; clone size: NA; J gene: TRBJ1-2; V gene: TRBV7-3; CDR3 length: 13
CDR3 DNA: TGTGCCAGCAGCTTAGGGGCCACTTTCTATGGCTACACCTTC; CDR3 protein: CASSLGATFYGYTF; D gene: NA; clone size: NA; J gene: TRBJ1-2; V gene: TRBV7-8; CDR3 length: 14
CDR3 DNA: TGTGCCAGCAGTCCGGGTGTGGAGACCCAGTACTTC; CDR3 protein: CASSPGVETQYF; D gene: NA; clone size: once; J gene: TRBJ2-5; V gene: TRBV2; CDR3 length: 12
CDR3 DNA: TGTGCCAGCACCCCGGACTCTTCTTCTAGCACAGATACGCAGTATTTT; CDR3 protein: CASTPDSSSSTDTQYF; D gene: NA; clone size: NA; J gene: TRBJ2-3; V gene: TRBV9; CDR3 length: 16
CDR3 DNA: TGTGCCAGCAGCTTCACCCCTGGGGCCAACGTCCTGACTTTC; CDR3 protein: CASSFTPGANVLTF; D gene: NA; clone size: NA; J gene: TRBJ2-6; V gene: TRBV7-2; CDR3 length: 14
CDR3 DNA: TGTGCCAGCAGCGCCCACTTCAAGCCCGGGGAGCTGTTTTTT; CDR3 protein: CASSAHFKPGELFF; D gene: NA; clone size: NA; J gene: TRBJ2-2; V gene: TRBV9; CDR3 length: 14
CDR3 DNA: TGTGCCAGCAGCTTGGGACGGAGCTCCTACAATGAGCAGTTCTTC; CDR3 protein: CASSLGRSSYNEQFF; D gene: NA; clone size: NA; J gene: TRBJ2-1; V gene: TRBV5-6; CDR3 length: 15
CDR3 DNA: TGTGCCAGCAGCTTGGGACAGGGATACGATGGCTACACCTTC; CDR3 protein: CASSLGQGYDGYTF; D gene: TRBD1; clone size: NA; J gene: TRBJ1-2; V gene: TRBV7-9; CDR3 length: 14
CDR3 DNA: TGTGCCAGCATCTCGGACAGGGCCGATCAGCCCCAGCATTTT; CDR3 protein: CASISDRADQPQHF; D gene: TRBD1; clone size: NA; J gene: TRBJ1-5; V gene: TRBV2; CDR3 length: 14
CDR3 DNA: TGTGCCAACGAAGGCGAGCAGTACTTC; CDR3 protein: CANEGEQYF; D gene: NA; clone size: NA; J gene: TRBJ2-7; V gene: TRBV27; CDR3 length: 9
CDR3 DNA: TGTGCCAGTAGTATCTTCCCCGGGGAGCTGTTTTTT; CDR3 protein: CASSIFPGELFF; D gene: NA; clone size: many; J gene: TRBJ2-2; V gene: TRBV19; CDR3 length: 12